This entry features one T cell receptor (beta chain) sequence. V lost 1 base and J 5 bases, leaving 9 bases between the germline ends. The CDR3 has 15 residues. Germline loops: CDR1 KGHSH, CDR2 LQKENI. This entry belongs to a study of blood T cell repertoires in COVID-19. Turning to the study itself: Nucleic acid was either cDNA or gDNA, and it came from T cells, B-cell-depleted T cells, or PBMCs.

In the original workflow: Amplified reference gene primers provided the basis for estimating nucleated cell counts. Assay used: immunoSEQ multiplex PCR; TCRdb lists only in-frame clones, some missing. V and J calls and clone size come straight from that table; D and trimming were deduced from the DNA. Among 83,000 or so clones listed, about 87% were seen once. The sequenced material came from peripheral blood. The origin of this receptor is a man aged 80 or over with active or convalescent COVID-19. This rearrangement joins TRBV18 to TRBJ1-6; tentatively, D is TRBD1 (6 bases). CDR3 bases: TGTGCCAGCTCACCACTACAGGGAGATAATTCACCCCTCCACTTT. Amino acids: CASSPLQGDNSPLHF.